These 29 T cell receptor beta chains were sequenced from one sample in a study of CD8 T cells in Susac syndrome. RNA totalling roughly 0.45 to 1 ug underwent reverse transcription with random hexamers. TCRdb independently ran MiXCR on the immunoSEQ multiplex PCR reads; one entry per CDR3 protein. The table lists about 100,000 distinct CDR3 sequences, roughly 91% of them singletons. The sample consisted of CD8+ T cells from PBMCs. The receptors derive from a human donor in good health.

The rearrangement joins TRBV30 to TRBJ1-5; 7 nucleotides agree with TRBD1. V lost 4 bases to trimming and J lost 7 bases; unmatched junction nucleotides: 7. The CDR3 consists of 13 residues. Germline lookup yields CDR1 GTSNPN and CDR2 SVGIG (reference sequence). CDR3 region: CAWNRQGLQPQHF. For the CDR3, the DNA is TGTGCCTGGAACCGACAGGGTTTACAGCCCCAGCATTTT.

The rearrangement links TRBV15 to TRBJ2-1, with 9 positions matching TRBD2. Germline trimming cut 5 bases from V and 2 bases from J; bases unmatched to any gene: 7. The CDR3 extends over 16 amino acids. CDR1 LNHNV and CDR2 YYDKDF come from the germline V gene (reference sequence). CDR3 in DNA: TGTGCCACCAGCGGGGAGGCGGGGGGGGCCTACAATGAGCAGTTCTTC. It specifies CATSGEAGGAYNEQFF.

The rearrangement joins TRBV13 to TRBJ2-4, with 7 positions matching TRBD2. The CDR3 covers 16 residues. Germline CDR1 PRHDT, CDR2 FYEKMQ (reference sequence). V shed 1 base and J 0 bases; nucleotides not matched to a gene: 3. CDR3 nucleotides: TGTGCCAGCAGCTTAGTGGGCGGGGGAGCCAAAAACATTCAGTACTTC. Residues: CASSLVGGGAKNIQYF. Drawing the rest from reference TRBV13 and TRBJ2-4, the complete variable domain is AAGVIQSPRHLIKEKRETATLKCYPIPRHDTVYWYQQGPGQDPQFLISFYEKMQSDKGSIPDRFSAQQFSDYHSELNMSSLELGDSALYFCASSLVGGGAKNIQYFGAGTRLSVL.

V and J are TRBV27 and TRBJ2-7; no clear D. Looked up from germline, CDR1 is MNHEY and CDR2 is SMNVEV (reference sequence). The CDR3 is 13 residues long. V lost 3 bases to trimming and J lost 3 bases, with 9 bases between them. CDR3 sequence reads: CASSFQAFYEQYF. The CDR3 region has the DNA TGTGCCAGCAGTTTTCAGGCTTTCTACGAGCAGTACTTC.

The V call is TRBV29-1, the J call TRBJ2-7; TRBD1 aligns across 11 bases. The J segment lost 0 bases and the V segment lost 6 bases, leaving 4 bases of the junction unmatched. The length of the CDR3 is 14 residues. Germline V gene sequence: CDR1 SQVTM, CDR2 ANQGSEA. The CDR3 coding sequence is TGCAGCGTGGCGGGACAGGGGGACTCCTACGAGCAGTACTTC. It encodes CSVAGQGDSYEQYF.

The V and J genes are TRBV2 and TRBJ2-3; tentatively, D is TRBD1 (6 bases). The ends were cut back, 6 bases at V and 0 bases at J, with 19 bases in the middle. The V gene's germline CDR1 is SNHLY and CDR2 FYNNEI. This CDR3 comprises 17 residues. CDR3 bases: TGTGCCAGCAGCTTCCCTTTACAGGGTCGGAGCACAGATACGCAGTATTTT. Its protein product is CASSFPLQGRSTDTQYF. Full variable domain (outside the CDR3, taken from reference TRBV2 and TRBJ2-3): EPEVTQTPSHQVTQMGQEVILRCVPISNHLYFYWYRQILGQKVEFLVSFYNNEISEKSEIFDDQFSVERPDGSNFTLKIRSTKLEDSAMYFCASSFPLQGRSTDTQYFGPGTRLTVL.

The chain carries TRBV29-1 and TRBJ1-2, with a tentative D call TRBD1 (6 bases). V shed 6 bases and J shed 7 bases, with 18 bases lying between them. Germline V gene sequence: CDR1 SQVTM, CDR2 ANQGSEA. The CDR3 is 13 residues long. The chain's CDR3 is CSVGGGRYFGYTF. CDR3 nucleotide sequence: TGCAGCGTGGGTGGGGGGCGTTACTTTGGCTACACCTTC.

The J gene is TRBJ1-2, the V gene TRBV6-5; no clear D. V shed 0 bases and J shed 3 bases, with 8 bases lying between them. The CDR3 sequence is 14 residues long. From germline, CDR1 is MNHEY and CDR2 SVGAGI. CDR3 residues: CASSYSEGYYGYTF. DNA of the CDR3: TGTGCCAGCAGTTACTCGGAAGGGTACTATGGCTACACCTTC.

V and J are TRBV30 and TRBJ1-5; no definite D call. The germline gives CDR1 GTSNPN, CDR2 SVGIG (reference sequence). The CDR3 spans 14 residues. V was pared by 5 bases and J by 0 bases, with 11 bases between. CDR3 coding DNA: TGTGCCTGGGGCAGAGAAAGTAGCAATCAGCCCCAGCATTTT. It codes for CAWGRESSNQPQHF.

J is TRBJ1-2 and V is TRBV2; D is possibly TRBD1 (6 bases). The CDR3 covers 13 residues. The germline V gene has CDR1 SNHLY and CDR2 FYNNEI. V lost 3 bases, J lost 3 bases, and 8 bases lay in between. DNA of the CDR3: TGTGCCAGCAGTGATAGGGGGTACTATGGCTACACCTTC. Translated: CASSDRGYYGYTF.

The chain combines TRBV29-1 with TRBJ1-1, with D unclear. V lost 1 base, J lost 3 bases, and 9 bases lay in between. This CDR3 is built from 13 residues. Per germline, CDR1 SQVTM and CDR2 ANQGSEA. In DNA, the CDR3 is TGCAGCGTTGAAGTCGGCTCGGACACTGAAGCTTTCTTT. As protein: CSVEVGSDTEAFF.

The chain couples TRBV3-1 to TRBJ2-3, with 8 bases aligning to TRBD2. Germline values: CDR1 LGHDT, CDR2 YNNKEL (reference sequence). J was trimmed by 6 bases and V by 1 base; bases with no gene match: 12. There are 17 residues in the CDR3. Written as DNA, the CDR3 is TGTGCCAGCAGCCAAGCTAGCGGGTCTCTCCCCCGGGATACGCAGTATTTT. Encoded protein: CASSQASGSLPRDTQYF.

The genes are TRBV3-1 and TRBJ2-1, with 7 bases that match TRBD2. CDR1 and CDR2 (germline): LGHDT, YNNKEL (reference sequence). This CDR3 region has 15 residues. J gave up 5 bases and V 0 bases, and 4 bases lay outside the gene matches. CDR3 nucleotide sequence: TGTGCCAGCAGCCAAGATTGGCGGGAGCACAATGAGCAGTTCTTC. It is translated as CASSQDWREHNEQFF.

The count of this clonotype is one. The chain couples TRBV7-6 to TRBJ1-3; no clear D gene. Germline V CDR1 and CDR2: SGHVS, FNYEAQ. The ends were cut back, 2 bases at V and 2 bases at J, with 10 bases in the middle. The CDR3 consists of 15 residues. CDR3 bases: TGTGCCAGCAGCTTAAACGTCGCCCCTGGAAACACCATATATTTT. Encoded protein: CASSLNVAPGNTIYF.

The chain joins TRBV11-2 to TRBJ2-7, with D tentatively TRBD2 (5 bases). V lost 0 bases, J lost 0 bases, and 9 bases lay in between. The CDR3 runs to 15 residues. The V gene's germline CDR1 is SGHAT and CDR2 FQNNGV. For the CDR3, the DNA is TGTGCCAGCAGCTTAGAACCCGGGGACTCCTACGAGCAGTACTTC. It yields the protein CASSLEPGDSYEQYF.

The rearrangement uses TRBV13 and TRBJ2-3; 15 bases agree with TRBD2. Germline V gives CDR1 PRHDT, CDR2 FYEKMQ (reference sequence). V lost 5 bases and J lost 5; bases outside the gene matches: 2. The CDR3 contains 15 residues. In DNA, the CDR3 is TGTGCCAGCAGCACGGGACTAGCGGGAGGAGATACGCAGTATTTT. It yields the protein CASSTGLAGGDTQYF.

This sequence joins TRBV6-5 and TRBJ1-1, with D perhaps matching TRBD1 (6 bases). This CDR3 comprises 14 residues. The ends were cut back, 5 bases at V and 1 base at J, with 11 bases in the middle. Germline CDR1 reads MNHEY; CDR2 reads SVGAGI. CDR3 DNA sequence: TGTGCCAGCAGTCCGGGACACACGAACACTGAAGCTTTCTTT. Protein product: CASSPGHTNTEAFF.

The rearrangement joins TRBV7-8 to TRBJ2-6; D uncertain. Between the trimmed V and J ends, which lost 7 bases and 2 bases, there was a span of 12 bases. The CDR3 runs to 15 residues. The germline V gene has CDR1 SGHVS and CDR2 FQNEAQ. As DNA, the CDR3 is TGTGCCAGCAATCCGGACGACGCTGGGGCCAACGTCCTGACTTTC. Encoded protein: CASNPDDAGANVLTF. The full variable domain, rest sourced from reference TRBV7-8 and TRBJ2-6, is GAGVSQSPRYKVAKRGQDVALRCDPISGHVSLFWYQQALGQGPEFLTYFQNEAQLDKSGLPSDRFFAERPEGSVSTLKIQRTQQEDSAVYLCASNPDDAGANVLTFGAGSRLTVL.

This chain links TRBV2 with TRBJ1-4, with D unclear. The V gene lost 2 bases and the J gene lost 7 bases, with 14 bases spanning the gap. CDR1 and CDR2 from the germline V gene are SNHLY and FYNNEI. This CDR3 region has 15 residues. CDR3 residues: CASSEPPGSGEKLFF. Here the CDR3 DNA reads TGTGCCAGCAGTGAACCACCGGGGTCTGGTGAAAAACTGTTTTTT.

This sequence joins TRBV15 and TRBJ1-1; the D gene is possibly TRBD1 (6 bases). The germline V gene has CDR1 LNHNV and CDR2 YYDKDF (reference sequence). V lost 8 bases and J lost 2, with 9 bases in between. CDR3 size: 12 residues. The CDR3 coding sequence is TGTGCCACCTCAGGGGCAAACACTGAAGCTTTCTTT. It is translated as CATSGANTEAFF.

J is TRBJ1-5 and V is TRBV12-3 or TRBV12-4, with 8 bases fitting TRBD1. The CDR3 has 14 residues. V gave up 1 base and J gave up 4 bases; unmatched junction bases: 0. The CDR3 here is CASSLGTGNQPQHF. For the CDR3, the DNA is TGTGCCAGCAGTTTAGGGACAGGGAATCAGCCCCAGCATTTT.

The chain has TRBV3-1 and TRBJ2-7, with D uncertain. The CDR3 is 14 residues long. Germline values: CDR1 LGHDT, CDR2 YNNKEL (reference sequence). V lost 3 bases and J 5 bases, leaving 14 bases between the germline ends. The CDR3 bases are TGTGCCAGCAGCCACGAAAAGGCGCATAACGAGCAGTACTTC. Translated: CASSHEKAHNEQYF.

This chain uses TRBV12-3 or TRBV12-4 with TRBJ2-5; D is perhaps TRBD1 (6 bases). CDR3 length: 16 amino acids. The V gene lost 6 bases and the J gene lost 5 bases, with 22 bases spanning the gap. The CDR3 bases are TGTGCCAGCAGCCCCGGGACAATCTCTAAGAGGGAGACCCAGTACTTC. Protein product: CASSPGTISKRETQYF.

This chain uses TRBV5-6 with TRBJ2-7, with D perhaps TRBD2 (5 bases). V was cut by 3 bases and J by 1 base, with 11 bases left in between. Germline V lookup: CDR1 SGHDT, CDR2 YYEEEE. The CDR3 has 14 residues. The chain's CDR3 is CASSSGLGSYEQYF. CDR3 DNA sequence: TGTGCCAGCAGCTCCGGACTCGGGTCCTACGAGCAGTACTTC.

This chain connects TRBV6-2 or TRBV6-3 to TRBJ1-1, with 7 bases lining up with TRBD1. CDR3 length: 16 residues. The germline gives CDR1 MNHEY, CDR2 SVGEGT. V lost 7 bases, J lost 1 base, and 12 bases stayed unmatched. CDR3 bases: TGTGCCAGCAACGACAGGGCTACGGGTCCGAACACTGAAGCTTTCTTT. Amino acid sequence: CASNDRATGPNTEAFF.

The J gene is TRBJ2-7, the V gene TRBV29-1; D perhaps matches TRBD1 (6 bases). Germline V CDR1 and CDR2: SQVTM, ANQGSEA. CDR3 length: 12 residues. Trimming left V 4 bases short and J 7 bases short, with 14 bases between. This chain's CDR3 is CSVVDSPKEQYF. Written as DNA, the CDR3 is TGCAGCGTTGTGGACAGTCCTAAGGAGCAGTACTTC.

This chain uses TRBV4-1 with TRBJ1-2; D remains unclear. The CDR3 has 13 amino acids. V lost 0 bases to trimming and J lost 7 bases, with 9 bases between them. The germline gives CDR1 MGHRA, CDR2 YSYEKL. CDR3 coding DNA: TGCGCCAGCAGCCAAGATGCGGCCGGTGGCTACACCTTC. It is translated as CASSQDAAGGYTF.

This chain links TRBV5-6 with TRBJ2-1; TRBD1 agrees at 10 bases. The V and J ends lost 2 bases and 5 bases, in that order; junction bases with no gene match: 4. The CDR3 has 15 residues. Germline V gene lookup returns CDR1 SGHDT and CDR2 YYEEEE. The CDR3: CASSFGQGGHNEQFF. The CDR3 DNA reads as TGTGCCAGCAGCTTCGGACAGGGGGGGCACAATGAGCAGTTCTTC.

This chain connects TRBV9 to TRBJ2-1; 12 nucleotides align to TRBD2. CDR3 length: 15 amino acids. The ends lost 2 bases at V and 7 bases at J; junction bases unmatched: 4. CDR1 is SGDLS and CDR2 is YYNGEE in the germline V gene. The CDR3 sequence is CASSVTSGGSNEQFF. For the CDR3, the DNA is TGTGCCAGCAGCGTCACTAGCGGGGGGTCGAATGAGCAGTTCTTC.